A selection of T cell receptor beta chains follows, all from one sample in a study of response to subunit inactivated influenza vaccine. TCRdb recomputed calls from the RT-PCR reads with MiXCR, one row per CDR3 protein. In the table there are about 500,000 distinct CDR3 sequences, 16% of which are singletons. Sequenced material: CD4+ T cells sorted from PBMCs, taken around 25 months after vaccination. These receptors all come from a man between 45 and 75 years old who received an inactivated influenza vaccine. CDR3s include the opening cysteine and the closing phenylalanine or tryptophan. A D gene is named only where the DNA matches it firmly. Expanded clones get a size class; other rows say once, few or many, or leave the size out.

CDR3aa: CASSVGLAGVSYEQYF; CDR3nt: TGTGCCAGCAGCGTCGGACTAGCGGGAGTGTCCTACGAGCAGTACTTC; j_gene: TRBJ2-7; abundance: few; d_gene: TRBD2; v_gene: TRBV28; len: 16
CDR3aa: CASSLVLRDYEQYF; CDR3nt: TGTGCCAGCAGCTTGGTTCTCAGAGACTACGAGCAGTACTTC; j_gene: TRBJ2-7; abundance: -; d_gene: -; v_gene: TRBV5-5; len: 14
CDR3aa: CASSSRKAGTGNNEQFF; CDR3nt: TGTGCCAGCAGCTCCCGCAAGGCCGGGACAGGTAACAATGAGCAGTTCTTC; j_gene: TRBJ2-1; abundance: few; d_gene: TRBD1; v_gene: TRBV7-9; len: 17
CDR3aa: CASSSLAGRNYGYTF; CDR3nt: TGTGCCAGCAGTTCCTTGGCAGGGAGGAACTATGGCTACACCTTC; j_gene: TRBJ1-2; abundance: -; d_gene: -; v_gene: TRBV12-3/TRBV12-4; len: 15
CDR3aa: CASTSGLAGVNNEQFF; CDR3nt: TGTGCCAGCACCTCCGGACTAGCGGGAGTTAACAATGAGCAGTTCTTC; j_gene: TRBJ2-1; abundance: -; d_gene: TRBD2; v_gene: TRBV12-3/TRBV12-4; len: 16
CDR3aa: CASKRDRTYNEQFF; CDR3nt: TGTGCCAGCAAAAGGGACAGGACCTACAATGAGCAGTTCTTC; j_gene: TRBJ2-1; abundance: -; d_gene: TRBD1; v_gene: TRBV12-3/TRBV12-4; len: 14
CDR3aa: CASSPGQVTYEQYF; CDR3nt: TGTGCCAGCAGTCCGGGACAGGTAACCTACGAGCAGTACTTC; j_gene: TRBJ2-7; abundance: -; d_gene: TRBD1; v_gene: TRBV7-2; len: 14
CDR3aa: CASSPAGTGDPGANVLTF; CDR3nt: TGTGCCAGCAGCCCGGCCGGGACAGGGGATCCTGGGGCCAACGTCCTGACTTTC; j_gene: TRBJ2-6; abundance: -; d_gene: TRBD1; v_gene: TRBV4-2; len: 18
CDR3aa: CASSIGGGLGNQPQHF; CDR3nt: TGTGCCAGTAGTATAGGTGGGGGGCTCGGCAATCAGCCCCAGCATTTT; j_gene: TRBJ1-5; abundance: few; d_gene: -; v_gene: TRBV19; len: 16
CDR3aa: CASSVGGSTGELFF; CDR3nt: TGTGCCAGCAGCGTAGGCGGGTCCACCGGGGAGCTGTTTTTT; j_gene: TRBJ2-2; abundance: few; d_gene: -; v_gene: TRBV9; len: 14
CDR3aa: CASSQGLAVKDTQYF; CDR3nt: TGTGCCAGCAGCCAAGGGCTAGCGGTAAAAGATACGCAGTATTTT; j_gene: TRBJ2-3; abundance: many; d_gene: TRBD2; v_gene: TRBV3-1; len: 15
CDR3aa: CASSLSLAHEQYF; CDR3nt: TGTGCCAGCAGCCTCTCTCTTGCCCACGAGCAGTACTTC; j_gene: TRBJ2-7; abundance: few; d_gene: -; v_gene: TRBV6-1; len: 13
CDR3aa: CASSPMGTATDTQYF; CDR3nt: TGTGCCAGCAGCCCGATGGGGACAGCCACAGATACGCAGTATTTT; j_gene: TRBJ2-3; abundance: few; d_gene: TRBD1; v_gene: TRBV7-9; len: 15
CDR3aa: CASGLDAEQFF; CDR3nt: TGTGCCAGCGGACTAGACGCTGAGCAGTTCTTC; j_gene: TRBJ2-1; abundance: many; d_gene: TRBD2; v_gene: TRBV9; len: 11
CDR3aa: CASRGHTGYF; CDR3nt: TGTGCCAGCAGAGGACATACTGGGTACTTC; j_gene: TRBJ2-7; abundance: -; d_gene: -; v_gene: TRBV6-1; len: 10
CDR3aa: CSALGGGGQETQYF; CDR3nt: TGCAGTGCTTTAGGGGGCGGGGGGCAAGAGACCCAGTACTTC; j_gene: TRBJ2-5; abundance: -; d_gene: -; v_gene: TRBV20-1; len: 14
CDR3aa: CATSDLTGGDEQYF; CDR3nt: TGTGCCACCAGTGATTTGACAGGGGGCGACGAGCAGTACTTC; j_gene: TRBJ2-7; abundance: -; d_gene: TRBD1; v_gene: TRBV24-1; len: 14
CDR3aa: CASRTGFPGELFF; CDR3nt: TGTGCCAGCAGAACAGGTTTCCCCGGGGAGCTGTTTTTT; j_gene: TRBJ2-2; abundance: -; d_gene: -; v_gene: TRBV6-1; len: 13
CDR3aa: CASSLAGRGAGGYTF; CDR3nt: TGCGCCAGCAGCTTGGCCGGGCGGGGGGCCGGTGGCTACACCTTC; j_gene: TRBJ1-2; abundance: -; d_gene: -; v_gene: TRBV5-1; len: 15
CDR3aa: CSASGTGGFTGELFF; CDR3nt: TGCAGTGCTAGTGGGACAGGGGGGTTCACCGGGGAGCTGTTTTTT; j_gene: TRBJ2-2; abundance: -; d_gene: TRBD1; v_gene: TRBV20-1; len: 15
CDR3aa: CAITTSSNTEAFF; CDR3nt: TGTGCCATCACGACAAGCTCGAACACTGAAGCTTTCTTT; j_gene: TRBJ1-1; abundance: few; d_gene: -; v_gene: TRBV12-3/TRBV12-4; len: 13
CDR3aa: CASSLSIAGELFF; CDR3nt: TGCGCCAGCAGCTTGTCTATTGCCGGGGAGCTGTTTTTT; j_gene: TRBJ2-2; abundance: many; d_gene: -; v_gene: TRBV5-1; len: 13
CDR3aa: CATRDWERNQPQHF; CDR3nt: TGTGCCACCAGAGATTGGGAACGCAATCAGCCCCAGCATTTT; j_gene: TRBJ1-5; abundance: -; d_gene: -; v_gene: TRBV15; len: 14
CDR3aa: CASSESRRGFF; CDR3nt: TGTGCCAGCAGTGAAAGTCGCCGTGGCTTCTTC; j_gene: TRBJ2-1; abundance: many; d_gene: -; v_gene: TRBV6-1; len: 11
CDR3aa: CASSRSGGLEQYF; CDR3nt: TGTGCCAGCAGCCGTAGCGGGGGCCTCGAGCAGTACTTC; j_gene: TRBJ2-7; abundance: few; d_gene: TRBD2; v_gene: TRBV7-2; len: 13
CDR3aa: CASSQGQVAYEQYF; CDR3nt: TGTGCCAGCAGCCAGGGACAGGTGGCCTACGAGCAGTACTTC; j_gene: TRBJ2-7; abundance: few; d_gene: TRBD1; v_gene: TRBV7-2; len: 14
CDR3aa: CSASSAGVSYNEQFF; CDR3nt: TGCAGTGCTAGTTCTGCGGGGGTCTCCTACAATGAGCAGTTCTTC; j_gene: TRBJ2-1; abundance: -; d_gene: TRBD2; v_gene: TRBV20-1; len: 15
CDR3aa: CASSQDTRTEAFF; CDR3nt: TGCGCCAGCAGCCAAGATACGAGAACTGAAGCTTTCTTT; j_gene: TRBJ1-1; abundance: -; d_gene: -; v_gene: TRBV4-3; len: 13
CDR3aa: CASSRATRTSGNYNEQFF; CDR3nt: TGTGCCAGCAGCCGCGCCACCCGGACTAGCGGGAATTACAATGAGCAGTTCTTC; j_gene: TRBJ2-1; abundance: few; d_gene: TRBD2; v_gene: TRBV6-2/TRBV6-3; len: 18
CDR3aa: CASSLGGDGGYTF; CDR3nt: TGCGCCAGCAGCTTGGGAGGGGATGGTGGCTACACCTTC; j_gene: TRBJ1-2; abundance: -; d_gene: -; v_gene: TRBV5-1; len: 13
CDR3aa: CASSLGSGSVNEQYF; CDR3nt: TGTGCCAGCAGCTTAGGAAGCGGGAGCGTCAACGAGCAGTACTTC; j_gene: TRBJ2-7; abundance: many; d_gene: TRBD2; v_gene: TRBV7-2; len: 15
CDR3aa: CASRAGTSGTDTQYF; CDR3nt: TGTGCCTCTCGAGCCGGGACTAGCGGTACAGATACGCAGTATTTT; j_gene: TRBJ2-3; abundance: -; d_gene: TRBD2; v_gene: TRBV12-3/TRBV12-4; len: 15
CDR3aa: CASRILSGVSEAFF; CDR3nt: TGTGCCAGCAGGATACTATCTGGGGTCTCGGAAGCTTTCTTT; j_gene: TRBJ1-1; abundance: -; d_gene: -; v_gene: TRBV12-3/TRBV12-4; len: 14
CDR3aa: CASSQDRDRGYNSPLHF; CDR3nt: TGCGCCAGCAGCCAAGATAGGGACAGGGGTTATAATTCACCCCTCCACTTT; j_gene: TRBJ1-6; abundance: few; d_gene: TRBD1; v_gene: TRBV4-3; len: 17
CDR3aa: CASATSGHPSYEQYF; CDR3nt: TGTGCCAGCGCAACGTCGGGACACCCCTCCTACGAGCAGTACTTC; j_gene: TRBJ2-7; abundance: -; d_gene: -; v_gene: TRBV28; len: 15
CDR3aa: CSASPAQAGSETQYF; CDR3nt: TGCAGTGCTAGCCCCGCCCAGGCCGGGTCAGAGACCCAGTACTTC; j_gene: TRBJ2-5; abundance: few; d_gene: -; v_gene: TRBV20-1; len: 15
CDR3aa: CASSNGQGLYYGYTF; CDR3nt: TGTGCCAGCAGTAACGGACAGGGGCTTTACTATGGCTACACCTTC; j_gene: TRBJ1-2; abundance: -; d_gene: TRBD1; v_gene: TRBV28; len: 15
CDR3aa: CASSRSGSGNTIYF; CDR3nt: TGTGCCAGCAGTAGATCGGGTTCTGGAAACACCATATATTTT; j_gene: TRBJ1-3; abundance: -; d_gene: -; v_gene: TRBV12-3/TRBV12-4; len: 14
CDR3aa: CSARGHPYNTEAFF; CDR3nt: TGCAGTGCCAGGGGGCACCCCTATAACACTGAAGCTTTCTTT; j_gene: TRBJ1-1; abundance: -; d_gene: TRBD1; v_gene: TRBV20-1; len: 14
CDR3aa: CSASSQAYNEQFF; CDR3nt: TGCAGTGCTTCCTCACAAGCATACAATGAGCAGTTCTTC; j_gene: TRBJ2-1; abundance: few; d_gene: -; v_gene: TRBV20-1; len: 13
CDR3aa: CSAPGRQIGSGAFF; CDR3nt: TGCAGTGCCCCTGGGAGGCAGATTGGCTCAGGAGCTTTCTTT; j_gene: TRBJ1-1; abundance: -; d_gene: -; v_gene: TRBV20-1; len: 14
CDR3aa: CASSLLTGSQETQYF; CDR3nt: TGCGCCAGCAGCTTGTTAACGGGTTCCCAAGAGACCCAGTACTTC; j_gene: TRBJ2-5; abundance: few; d_gene: -; v_gene: TRBV5-1; len: 15
CDR3aa: CASGDGYQETQYF; CDR3nt: TGTGCTAGTGGTGACGGCTACCAAGAGACCCAGTACTTC; j_gene: TRBJ2-5; abundance: -; d_gene: -; v_gene: TRBV12-5; len: 13
CDR3aa: CASSSTGVNTEAFF; CDR3nt: TGTGCCAGCAGCTCGACAGGGGTTAACACTGAAGCTTTCTTT; j_gene: TRBJ1-1; abundance: many; d_gene: TRBD1; v_gene: TRBV5-5; len: 14
CDR3aa: CASSRNGGFDTGELFF; CDR3nt: TGCGCCAGCTCACGCAACGGGGGATTCGACACCGGGGAGCTGTTTTTT; j_gene: TRBJ2-2; abundance: few; d_gene: -; v_gene: TRBV5-1; len: 16
CDR3aa: CSATRDRYNEQFF; CDR3nt: TGCAGTGCTACGAGGGACCGATACAATGAGCAGTTCTTC; j_gene: TRBJ2-1; abundance: -; d_gene: -; v_gene: TRBV20-1; len: 13
CDR3aa: CASREYYEQYF; CDR3nt: TGTGCCAGCAGAGAATACTACGAGCAGTACTTC; j_gene: TRBJ2-7; abundance: few; d_gene: -; v_gene: TRBV6-2/TRBV6-3; len: 11
CDR3aa: CASSYSVSGVWEKLFF; CDR3nt: TGTGCCAGCAGTTACTCGGTTTCAGGGGTGTGGGAAAAACTGTTTTTT; j_gene: TRBJ1-4; abundance: -; d_gene: -; v_gene: TRBV6-5; len: 16
CDR3aa: CASSQGVRGRGEQFF; CDR3nt: TGCGCCAGCAGCCAAGGAGTCAGGGGGCGCGGTGAGCAGTTCTTC; j_gene: TRBJ2-1; abundance: many; d_gene: TRBD1; v_gene: TRBV4-3; len: 15
CDR3aa: CASSEYTGTDSPLHF; CDR3nt: TGTGCCAGCAGCGAATACACAGGGACGGATTCACCCCTCCACTTT; j_gene: TRBJ1-6; abundance: few; d_gene: -; v_gene: TRBV6-1; len: 15
CDR3aa: CSAAERGLSSTDTQYF; CDR3nt: TGCAGTGCTGCTGAAAGAGGCCTTTCCAGCACAGATACGCAGTATTTT; j_gene: TRBJ2-3; abundance: few; d_gene: -; v_gene: TRBV20-1; len: 16
CDR3aa: CASSQDHQKGPYYNEQFF; CDR3nt: TGTGCCAGCAGCCAAGATCACCAGAAGGGGCCCTACTACAATGAGCAGTTCTTC; j_gene: TRBJ2-1; abundance: -; d_gene: -; v_gene: TRBV14; len: 18